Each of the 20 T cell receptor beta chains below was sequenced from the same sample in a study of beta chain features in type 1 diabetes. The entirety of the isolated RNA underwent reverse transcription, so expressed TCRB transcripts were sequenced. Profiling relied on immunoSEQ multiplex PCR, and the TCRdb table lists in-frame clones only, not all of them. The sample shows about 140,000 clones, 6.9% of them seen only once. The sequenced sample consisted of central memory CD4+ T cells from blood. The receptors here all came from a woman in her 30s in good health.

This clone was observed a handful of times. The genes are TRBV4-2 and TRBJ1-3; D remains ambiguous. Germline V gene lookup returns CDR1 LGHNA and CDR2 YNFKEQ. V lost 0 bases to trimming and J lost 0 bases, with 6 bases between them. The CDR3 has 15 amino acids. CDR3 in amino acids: CASSQDSSSGNTIYF. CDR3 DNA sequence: TGTGCCAGCAGCCAAGATTCTAGCTCTGGAAACACCATATATTTT.

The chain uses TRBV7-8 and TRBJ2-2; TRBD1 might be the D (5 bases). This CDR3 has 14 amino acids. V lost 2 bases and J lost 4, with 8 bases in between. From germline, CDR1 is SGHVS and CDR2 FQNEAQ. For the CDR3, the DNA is TGTGCCAGCAGCTTACGTAGGGGCACCGGGGAGCTGTTTTTT. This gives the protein CASSLRRGTGELFF.

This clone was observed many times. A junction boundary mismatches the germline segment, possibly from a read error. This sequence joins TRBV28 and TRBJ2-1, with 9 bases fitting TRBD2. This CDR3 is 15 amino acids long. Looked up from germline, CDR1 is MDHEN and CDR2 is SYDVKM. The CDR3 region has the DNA TGTGCCAGCGGTTTAGCGGGAGAGGGATACAATGAGCAGTTCTTC. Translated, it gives CASGLAGEGYNEQFF.

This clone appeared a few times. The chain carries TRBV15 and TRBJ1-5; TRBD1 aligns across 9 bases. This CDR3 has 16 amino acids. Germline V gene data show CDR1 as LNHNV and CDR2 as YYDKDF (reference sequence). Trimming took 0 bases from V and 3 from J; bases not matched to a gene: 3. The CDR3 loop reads CATSREGTGLNQPQHF. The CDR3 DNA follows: TGTGCCACCAGCAGAGAAGGGACAGGGCTCAATCAGCCCCAGCATTTT.

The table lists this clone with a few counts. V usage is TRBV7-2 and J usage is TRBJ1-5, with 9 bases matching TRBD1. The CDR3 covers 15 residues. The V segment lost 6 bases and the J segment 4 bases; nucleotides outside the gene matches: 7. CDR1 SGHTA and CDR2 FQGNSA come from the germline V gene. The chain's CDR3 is CASSIRQGGNQPQHF. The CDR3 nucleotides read TGTGCCAGCAGTATCAGACAGGGGGGTAATCAGCCCCAGCATTTT.

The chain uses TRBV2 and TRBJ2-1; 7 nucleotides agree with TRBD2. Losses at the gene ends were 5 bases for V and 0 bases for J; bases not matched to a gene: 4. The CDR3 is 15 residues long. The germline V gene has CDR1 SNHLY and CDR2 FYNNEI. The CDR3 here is CASSRDYRSYNEQFF. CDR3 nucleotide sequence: TGTGCCAGCAGTCGGGACTACCGCTCCTACAATGAGCAGTTCTTC. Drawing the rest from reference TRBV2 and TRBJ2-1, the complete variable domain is EPEVTQTPSHQVTQMGQEVILRCVPISNHLYFYWYRQILGQKVEFLVSFYNNEISEKSEIFDDQFSVERPDGSNFTLKIRSTKLEDSAMYFCASSRDYRSYNEQFFGPGTRLTVL.

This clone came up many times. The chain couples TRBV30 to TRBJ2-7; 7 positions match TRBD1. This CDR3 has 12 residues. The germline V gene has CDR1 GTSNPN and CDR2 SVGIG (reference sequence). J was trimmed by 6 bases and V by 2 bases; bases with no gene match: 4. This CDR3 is CAWSPGQSEQYF. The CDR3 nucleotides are TGTGCCTGGAGTCCGGGACAGAGCGAGCAGTACTTC.

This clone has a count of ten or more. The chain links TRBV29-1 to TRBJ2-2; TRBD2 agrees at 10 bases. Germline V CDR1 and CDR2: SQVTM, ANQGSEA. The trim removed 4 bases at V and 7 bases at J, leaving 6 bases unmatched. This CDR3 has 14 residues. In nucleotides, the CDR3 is TGCAGCGTTGGATCGTCTAGCGGGGGCGGGGAGCTGTTTTTT. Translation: CSVGSSSGGGELFF.

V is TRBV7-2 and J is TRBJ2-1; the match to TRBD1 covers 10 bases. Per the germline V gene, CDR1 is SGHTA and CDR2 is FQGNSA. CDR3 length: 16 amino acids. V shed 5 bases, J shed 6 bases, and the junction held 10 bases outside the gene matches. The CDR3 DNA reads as TGTGCCAGCAGCGTCCAGACAGGGGGCGCGTCCAATGAGCAGTTCTTC. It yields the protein CASSVQTGGASNEQFF.

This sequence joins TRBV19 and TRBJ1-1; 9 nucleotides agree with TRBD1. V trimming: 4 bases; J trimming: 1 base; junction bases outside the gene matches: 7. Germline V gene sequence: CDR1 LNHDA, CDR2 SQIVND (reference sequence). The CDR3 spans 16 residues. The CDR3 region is CASSTDRGYQNTEAFF. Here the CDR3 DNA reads TGTGCCAGTAGTACGGACAGGGGCTATCAGAACACTGAAGCTTTCTTT.

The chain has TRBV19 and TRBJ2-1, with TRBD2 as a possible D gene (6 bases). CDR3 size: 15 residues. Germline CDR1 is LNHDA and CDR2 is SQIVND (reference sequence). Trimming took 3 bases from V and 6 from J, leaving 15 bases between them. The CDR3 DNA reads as TGTGCCAGTAGTATTCGGGGGAGTAGGGGCAATGAGCAGTTCTTC. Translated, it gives CASSIRGSRGNEQFF.

The CDR3 here is CASGPPGNQPQHF. The DNA of the CDR3 is TGTGCTAGTGGCCCCCCTGGCAATCAGCCCCAGCATTTT. The chain is built from TRBV12-5 and TRBJ1-5; D gene uncertain. This CDR3 spans 13 amino acids. The V end lost 6 bases, the J end lost 2 bases, and 8 bases lay between the germline ends. Looked up from germline, CDR1 is LGHNT and CDR2 is FRNRAP.

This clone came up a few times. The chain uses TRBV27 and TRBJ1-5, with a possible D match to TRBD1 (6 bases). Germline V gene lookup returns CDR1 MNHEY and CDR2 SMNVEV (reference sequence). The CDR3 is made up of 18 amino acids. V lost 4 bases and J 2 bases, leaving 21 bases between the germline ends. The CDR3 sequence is CASSSTIRDKRGNQPQHF. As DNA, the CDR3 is TGTGCCAGCAGTTCTACCATCCGGGACAAGAGGGGCAATCAGCCCCAGCATTTT.

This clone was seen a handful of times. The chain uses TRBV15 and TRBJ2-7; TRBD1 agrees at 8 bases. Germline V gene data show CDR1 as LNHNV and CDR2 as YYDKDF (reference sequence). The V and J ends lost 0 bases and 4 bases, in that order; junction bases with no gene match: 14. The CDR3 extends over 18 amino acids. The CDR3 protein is CATSRDLHAGTGAYEQYF. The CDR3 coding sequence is TGTGCCACCAGCAGAGATCTACACGCCGGGACAGGAGCTTACGAGCAGTACTTC.

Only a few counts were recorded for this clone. Written as DNA, the CDR3 is TGTGCCAGCAGCCGGGACCGCAGGGGGCACACTGAAGCTTTCTTT. It encodes CASSRDRRGHTEAFF. This chain joins TRBV11-1 and TRBJ1-1; 8 bases fit TRBD1. V lost 5 bases to trimming and J lost 3 bases; unmatched junction nucleotides: 8. The CDR3 is made up of 15 amino acids. CDR1 and CDR2 (germline): SGHAT, FQDESV (reference sequence).

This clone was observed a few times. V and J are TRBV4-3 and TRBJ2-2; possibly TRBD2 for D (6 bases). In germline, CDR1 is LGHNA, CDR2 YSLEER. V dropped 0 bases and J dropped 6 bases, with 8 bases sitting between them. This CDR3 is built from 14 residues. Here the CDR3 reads CASSQDGDSGELFF. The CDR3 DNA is TGCGCCAGCAGCCAAGATGGGGACTCCGGGGAGCTGTTTTTT.

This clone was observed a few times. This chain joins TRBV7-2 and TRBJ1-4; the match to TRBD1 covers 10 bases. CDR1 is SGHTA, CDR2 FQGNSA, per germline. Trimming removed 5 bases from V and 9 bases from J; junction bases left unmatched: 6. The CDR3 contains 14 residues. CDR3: CASSPRQGAKKLFF. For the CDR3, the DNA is TGTGCCAGCAGCCCTAGACAGGGGGCGAAAAAACTGTTTTTT.

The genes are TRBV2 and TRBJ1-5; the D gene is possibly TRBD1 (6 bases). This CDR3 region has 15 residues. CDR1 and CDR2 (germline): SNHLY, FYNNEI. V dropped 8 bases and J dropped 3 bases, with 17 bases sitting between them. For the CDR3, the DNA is TGTGCCAGCGGGGGGGCAGGGGCCAACAATCAGCCCCAGCATTTT. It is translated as CASGGAGANNQPQHF.

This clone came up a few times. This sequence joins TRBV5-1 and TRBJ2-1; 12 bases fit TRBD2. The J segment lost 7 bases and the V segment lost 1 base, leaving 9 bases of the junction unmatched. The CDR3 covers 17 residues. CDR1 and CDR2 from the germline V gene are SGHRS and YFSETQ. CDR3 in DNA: TGCGCCAGCAGCTTGTATCCCCGGACTAGCGGGGAGAATGAGCAGTTCTTC. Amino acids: CASSLYPRTSGENEQFF.

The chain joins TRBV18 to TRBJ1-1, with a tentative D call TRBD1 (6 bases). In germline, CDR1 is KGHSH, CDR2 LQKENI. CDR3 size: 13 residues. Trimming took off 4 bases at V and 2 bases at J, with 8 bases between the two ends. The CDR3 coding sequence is TGTGCCAGCTCACTGACAGGTAACACTGAAGCTTTCTTT. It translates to CASSLTGNTEAFF.